These 8 T cell receptor beta chains share one sample of origin, sequenced in a study of T-cell memory formation after mild COVID-19. TCRdb processed the 5' RACE reads anew with MiXCR; each CDR3 protein has one entry. The data hold around 110,000 distinct CDR3 sequences, with 15% to 20% observed a single time. The source material was PBMCs or a T cell subset sorted from them (not recorded which). The origin of the receptors is an adult woman who had mild COVID-19 (a few samples of this study predate the infection). Cell type and time point are not known.

This clonotype was seen only a few times. The J gene is TRBJ1-1, the V gene TRBV12-3 or TRBV12-4, with D perhaps TRBD1 (5 bases). The CDR3 consists of 14 residues. Trimming cost V 3 bases and J 4 bases, with 12 bases left between them. CDR3 DNA sequence: TGTGCCAGCAGTTTTGACAGATTTTCCACTGAAGCTTTCTTT. Its protein is CASSFDRFSTEAFF.

This chain connects TRBV27 to TRBJ2-7; D is uncertain. The CDR3 is made up of 15 amino acids. CDR1 is MNHEY, CDR2 SMNVEV, per germline (reference sequence). V gave up 3 bases and J gave up 0 bases, with 12 bases separating them. The CDR3 loop reads CASSLGTVPSYEQYF. The DNA of the CDR3 is TGTGCCAGCAGTTTGGGCACAGTTCCCTCCTACGAGCAGTACTTC.

With regard to this clonotype: A junction end diverges from the germline sequence, so it may reflect a read error. The V gene is TRBV12-3 or TRBV12-4, the J gene TRBJ1-2; no clear D. This CDR3 spans 10 amino acids. The CDR3 DNA follows: TGTGCCAGCGGAAGTTGGGCACGGGCCTTC. The encoded protein is CASGSWARAF.

The DNA of the CDR3 is TGTGCCACCCGGGCCGCCAACAATGAGCAGTTCTTC. It specifies CATRAANNEQFF. The rearrangement links TRBV10-3 to TRBJ2-1, with D uncertain. The CDR3 sequence is 12 residues long. The germline V gene encodes CDR1 ENHRY and CDR2 SYGVKD. V was pared by 10 bases and J by 5 bases, with 12 bases between.

The chain employs TRBV27 and TRBJ2-7; D remains unclear. V was trimmed by 6 bases and J by 3 bases, leaving 12 bases between them. Germline lookup yields CDR1 MNHEY and CDR2 SMNVEV (reference sequence). This CDR3 is built from 13 residues. The CDR3 DNA follows: TGTGCCAGCAGCCGAGGTTCCTTCTACGAGCAGTACTTC. Translated: CASSRGSFYEQYF.

This clonotype showed up just a few times. The V and J genes are TRBV7-6 and TRBJ2-3; 11 positions match TRBD2. After removal of 7 bases from V and 1 base from J, the junction contained 4 bases not matched to a gene. CDR3 size: 15 residues. Germline V gene sequence: CDR1 SGHVS, CDR2 FNYEAQ. CDR3 region: CASTPTSGGTDTQYF. The CDR3 region has the DNA TGTGCCAGCACCCCGACTAGCGGGGGCACAGATACGCAGTATTTT.

The genes are TRBV6-1 and TRBJ1-6; D might be TRBD1 (6 bases). This CDR3 region has 16 residues. Germline CDR1 reads MNHNS; CDR2 reads SASEGT. V was clipped by 8 bases and J by 6 bases, with 20 bases between them. This CDR3 reads CASSSNREKFNSPLHF. CDR3 in DNA: TGTGCCAGCTCTTCGAACAGGGAAAAGTTTAATTCACCCCTCCACTTT.

This clonotype was seen at least ten times. This chain uses TRBV27 with TRBJ2-7; D is possibly TRBD1 (6 bases). The CDR3 consists of 14 residues. Germline CDR1 and CDR2: MNHEY and SMNVEV (reference sequence). Trimming stripped 2 bases from V and 4 bases from J, with 12 bases between. The CDR3 loop reads CASSLGRRGYEQYF. CDR3 in DNA: TGTGCCAGCAGTTTAGGTCGCAGGGGTTACGAGCAGTACTTC.